This entry is about one TCR beta chain. Time point described: pretreatment peripheral blood. This record comes from a study of PD-L1 blockade in urothelial cancer. The CDR3 is made up of 14 amino acids. CDR1 and CDR2 (germline): LNHDA, SQIVND (reference sequence). V shed 0 bases and J shed 8 bases, with 11 bases lying between them. Generated by immunoSEQ multiplex PCR, the TCRdb table keeps only in-frame clones and is missing some. The sample comprises roughly 54,000 clones, roughly 87% of which are singletons, and around 15% rests with the top ten. This material consisted of PBMCs, taken around atezolizumab (anti-PD-L1) treatment. The chain is built from TRBV19 and TRBJ2-1; no firm D call. The clonotype comes from a woman in her sixties or seventies with urothelial cancer. The CDR3 nucleotides are TGTGCCAGTAGTATAGATTTCGAGAGCTATGAGCAGTTCTTC. Amino acids: CASSIDFESYEQFF. The full variable domain, with the rest looked up from reference TRBV19 and TRBJ2-1, is DGGITQSPKYLFRKEGQNVTLSCEQNLNHDAMYWYRQDPGQGLRLIYYSQIVNDFQKGDIAEGYSVSREKKESFPLTVTSAQKNPTAFYLCASSIDFESYEQFFGPGTRLTVL.